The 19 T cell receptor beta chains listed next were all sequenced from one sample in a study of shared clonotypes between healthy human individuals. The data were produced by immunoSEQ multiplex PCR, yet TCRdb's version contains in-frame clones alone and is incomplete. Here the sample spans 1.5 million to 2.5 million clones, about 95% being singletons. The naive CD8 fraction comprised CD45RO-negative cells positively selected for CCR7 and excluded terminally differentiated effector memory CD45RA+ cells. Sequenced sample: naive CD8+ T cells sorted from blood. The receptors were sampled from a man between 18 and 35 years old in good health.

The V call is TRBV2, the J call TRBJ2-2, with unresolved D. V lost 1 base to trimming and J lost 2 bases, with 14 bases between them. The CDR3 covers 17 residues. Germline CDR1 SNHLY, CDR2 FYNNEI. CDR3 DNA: TGTGCCAGCAGTGAAGGGGTTCAGGCGTCTAACACCGGGGAGCTGTTTTTT. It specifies CASSEGVQASNTGELFF.

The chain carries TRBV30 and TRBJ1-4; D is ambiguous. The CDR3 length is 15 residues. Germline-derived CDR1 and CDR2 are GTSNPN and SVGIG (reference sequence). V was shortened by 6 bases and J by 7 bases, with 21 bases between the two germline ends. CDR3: CACSILEPSGEKLFF. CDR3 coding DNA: TGTGCCTGTTCGATCCTTGAGCCAAGTGGTGAAAAACTGTTTTTT.

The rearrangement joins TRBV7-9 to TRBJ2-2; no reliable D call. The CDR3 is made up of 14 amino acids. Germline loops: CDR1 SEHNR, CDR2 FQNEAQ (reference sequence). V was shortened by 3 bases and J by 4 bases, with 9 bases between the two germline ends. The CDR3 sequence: CASSLAAPTGELFF. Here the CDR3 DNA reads TGTGCCAGCAGCTTGGCCGCGCCCACCGGGGAGCTGTTTTTT.

CDR3 in amino acids: CASSYSGRNYNEQFF. The CDR3 region has the DNA TGTGCCAGCAGTTATAGCGGGAGAAACTACAATGAGCAGTTCTTC. V gene TRBV27 combines with J gene TRBJ2-1; 9 bases fit TRBD2. J lost 3 bases, V lost 4 bases, and 4 bases had no gene match. CDR3 length: 15 residues. Germline V CDR1 and CDR2: MNHEY, SMNVEV (reference sequence).

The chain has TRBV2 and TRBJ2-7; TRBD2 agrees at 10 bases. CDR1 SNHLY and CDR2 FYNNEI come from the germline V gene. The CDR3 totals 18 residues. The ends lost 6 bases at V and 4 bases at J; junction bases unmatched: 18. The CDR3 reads CASSPLISASGSVYEQYF. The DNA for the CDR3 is TGTGCCAGCAGCCCCCTTATTTCTGCTAGCGGGAGTGTGTACGAGCAGTACTTC.

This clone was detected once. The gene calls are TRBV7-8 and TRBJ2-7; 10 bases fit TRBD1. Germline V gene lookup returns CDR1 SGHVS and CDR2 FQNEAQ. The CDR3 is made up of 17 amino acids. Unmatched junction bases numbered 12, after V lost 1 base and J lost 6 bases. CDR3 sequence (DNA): TGTGCCAGCAGCTTAGGTTTCCCGGGACAGGGGACCCTCGAGCAGTACTTC. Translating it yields CASSLGFPGQGTLEQYF.

CDR3 coding DNA: TGTGCCAGCAGCTTAGAACCGGGACAGCTTAATGAAAAACTGTTTTTT. Amino acid sequence: CASSLEPGQLNEKLFF. This chain links TRBV7-9 with TRBJ1-4; 7 bases are shared with TRBD1. There are 16 residues in the CDR3. CDR1 is SEHNR and CDR2 is FQNEAQ in the germline V gene (reference sequence). V lost 1 base to trimming and J lost 4 bases; unmatched junction nucleotides: 6. The variable domain in full, completed from reference TRBV7-9 and TRBJ1-4, reads DTGVSQNPRHKITKRGQNVTFRCDPISEHNRLYWYRQTLGQGPEFLTYFQNEAQLEKSRLLSDRFSAERPKGSFSTLEIQRTEQGDSAMYLCASSLEPGQLNEKLFFGSGTQLSVL.

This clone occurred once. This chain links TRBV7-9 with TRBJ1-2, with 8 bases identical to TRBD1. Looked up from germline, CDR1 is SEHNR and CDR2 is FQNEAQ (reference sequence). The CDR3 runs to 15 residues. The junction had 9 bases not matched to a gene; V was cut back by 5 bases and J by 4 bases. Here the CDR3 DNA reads TGTGCCAGCAGCCCCATCGGACAGGGAAGCTATGGCTACACCTTC. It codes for CASSPIGQGSYGYTF.

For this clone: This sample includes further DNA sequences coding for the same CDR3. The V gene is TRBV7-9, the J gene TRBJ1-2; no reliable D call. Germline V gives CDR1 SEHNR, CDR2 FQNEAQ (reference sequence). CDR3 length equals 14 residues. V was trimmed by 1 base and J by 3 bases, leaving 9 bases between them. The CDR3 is CASSLDGGDYGYTF. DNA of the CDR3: TGTGCCAGCAGCTTAGACGGCGGCGACTATGGCTACACCTTC.

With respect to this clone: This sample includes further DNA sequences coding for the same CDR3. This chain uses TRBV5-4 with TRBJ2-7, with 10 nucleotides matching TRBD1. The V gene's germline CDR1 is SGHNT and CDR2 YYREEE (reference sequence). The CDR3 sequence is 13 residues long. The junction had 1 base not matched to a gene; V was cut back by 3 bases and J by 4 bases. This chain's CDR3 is CASSSGQGYEQYF. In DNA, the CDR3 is TGTGCCAGCAGCTCGGGACAGGGGTACGAGCAGTACTTC.

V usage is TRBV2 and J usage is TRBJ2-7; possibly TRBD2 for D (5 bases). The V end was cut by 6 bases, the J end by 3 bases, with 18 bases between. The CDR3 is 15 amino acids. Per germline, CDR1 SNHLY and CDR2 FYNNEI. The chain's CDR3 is CASSELRRVFYEQYF. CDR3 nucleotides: TGTGCCAGCAGCGAGCTCCGGCGGGTTTTCTACGAGCAGTACTTC. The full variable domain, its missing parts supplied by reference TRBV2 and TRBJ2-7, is EPEVTQTPSHQVTQMGQEVILRCVPISNHLYFYWYRQILGQKVEFLVSFYNNEISEKSEIFDDQFSVERPDGSNFTLKIRSTKLEDSAMYFCASSELRRVFYEQYFGPGTRLTVT.

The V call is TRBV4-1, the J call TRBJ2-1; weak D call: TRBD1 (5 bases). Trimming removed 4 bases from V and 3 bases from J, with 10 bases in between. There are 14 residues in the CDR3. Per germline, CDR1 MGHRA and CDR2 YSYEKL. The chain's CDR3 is CASSPPDNYNEQFF. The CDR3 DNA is TGCGCCAGCAGCCCGCCGGACAACTACAATGAGCAGTTCTTC.

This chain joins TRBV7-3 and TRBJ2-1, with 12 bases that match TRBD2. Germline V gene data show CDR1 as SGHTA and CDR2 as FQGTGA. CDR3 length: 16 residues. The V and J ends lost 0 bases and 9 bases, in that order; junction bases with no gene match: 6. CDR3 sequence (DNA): TGTGCCAGCAGCTTAACGTTGACTAGCGGGGGATTTGAGCAGTTCTTC. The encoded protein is CASSLTLTSGGFEQFF.

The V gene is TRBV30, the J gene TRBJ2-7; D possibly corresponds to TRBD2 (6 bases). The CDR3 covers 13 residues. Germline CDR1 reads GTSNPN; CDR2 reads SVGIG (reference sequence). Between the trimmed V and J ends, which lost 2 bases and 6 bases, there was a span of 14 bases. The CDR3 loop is CAWSSGDALEQYF. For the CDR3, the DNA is TGTGCCTGGAGTTCGGGAGATGCCCTCGAGCAGTACTTC.

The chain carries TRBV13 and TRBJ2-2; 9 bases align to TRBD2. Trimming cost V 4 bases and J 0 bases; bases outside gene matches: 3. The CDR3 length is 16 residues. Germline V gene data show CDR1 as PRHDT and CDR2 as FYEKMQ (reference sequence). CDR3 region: CASSSGLATNTGELFF. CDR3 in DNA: TGTGCCAGCAGCTCCGGACTAGCGACGAACACCGGGGAGCTGTTTTTT.

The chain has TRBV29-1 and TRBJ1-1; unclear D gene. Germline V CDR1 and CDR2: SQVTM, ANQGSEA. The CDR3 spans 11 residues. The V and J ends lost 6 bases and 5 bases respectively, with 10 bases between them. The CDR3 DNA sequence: TGCAGCGTGGAACAGTGGACTGAAGCTTTCTTT. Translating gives CSVEQWTEAFF.

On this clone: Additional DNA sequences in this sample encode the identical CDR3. DNA for the CDR3: TGCGCCAGCAGCCAAGAAGCGACAGTCAATCAGCCCCAGCATTTT. Translation: CASSQEATVNQPQHF. The V gene is TRBV4-1, the J gene TRBJ1-5; possibly TRBD1 for D (5 bases). The CDR3 contains 15 residues. Trimming removed 0 bases at V and 3 bases at J, with 9 bases between. The germline V gene has CDR1 MGHRA and CDR2 YSYEKL.

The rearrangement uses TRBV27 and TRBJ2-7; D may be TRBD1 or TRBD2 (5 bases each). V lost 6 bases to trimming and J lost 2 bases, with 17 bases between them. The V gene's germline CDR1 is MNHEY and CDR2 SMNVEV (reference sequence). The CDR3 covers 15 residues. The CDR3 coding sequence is TGTGCCAGCAGATACCGGGACGGAGACCCCTACGAGCAGTACTTC. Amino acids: CASRYRDGDPYEQYF.

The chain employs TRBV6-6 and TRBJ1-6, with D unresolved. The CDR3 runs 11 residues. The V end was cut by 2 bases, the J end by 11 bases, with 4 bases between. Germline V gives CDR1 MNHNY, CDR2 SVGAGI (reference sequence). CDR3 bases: TGTGCCAGCAGTTACGGCGCACCCCTCCACTTT. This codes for CASSYGAPLHF.